This section outlines one TCR beta chain sequence together with its context. The target antigen is unknown. The study ran its PCR with 60 Vbeta and 13 Jbeta primers. Only in-frame clones appear in the TCRdb table, and some are missing; sequencing was by immunoSEQ multiplex PCR. The sample lists around 90,000 clones, 75% to 85% seen once, with around 3% in the top ten. The data were obtained in a study of cytomegalovirus exposure and HLA in healthy donors. General study findings and limits: It emerged from a later analysis that several of the most significant clusters appeared to be linked to common viral pathogens. V- and J-gene trimming of TCR beta was linked (in a later analysis) to a missense DCLRE1C variant. Sequencing had likely introduced a cluster of highly shared sequence variants as an artifact.

Germline-derived CDR1 and CDR2 are SGHNT and YYREEE (reference sequence). V was pared by 0 bases and J by 0 bases, with 12 bases between. The CDR3 has 17 amino acids. Material: PBMCs. The rearrangement uses TRBV5-4 and TRBJ2-2, with D maybe TRBD2 (6 bases). The receptor comes from a male donor in good health and CMV-seropositive. In DNA, the CDR3 is TGTGCCAGCAGCTTGGCTACCGGGAGCGCGAACACCGGGGAGCTGTTTTTT. Its protein is CASSLATGSANTGELFF.